The present entry profiles one TCR beta chain with its context. Its antigen remains unidentified. No much larger clone is present one base from it, and per-base qualities are unavailable. Only healthy Caucasian donors were included. The twin cohort comprised three pairs of female monozygotic twins, all aged roughly 18 to 30 years. Peripheral blood mononuclear cells were used as the source from which RNA for TCR libraries was isolated. Including the terminal cysteine and phenylalanine, the CDR3 comprises 12 residues. Of all the DNA, just the CDR3 is kept, 36 bases in frame from base 1. Looking up the germline V gene (reference sequence) yields CDR1 GTSNPN and CDR2 SVGIG. V loses 0 bases at its end and J loses 9 bases; junction bases beyond the gene matches: 1. This specimen comes from a study of identical twins (dated by TCRdb to about 2016). Background for the entire study: TCR alpha and beta repertoires from monozygotic twins, unrelated adults of various ages and cord blood were deep-sequenced to test whether fetal clonotypes persist. To rule out contamination, the twin experiments were replicated at different times with different library preparation protocols. Summary of the overall study and its limitations: Because the same donors could not be followed over many years, the conclusions depended on cross-sectional statistical analysis. A weaker excess of twin sharing was found in beta out-of-frame sequences because the signal-to-noise ratio was lowered by fewer shared sequences. In monozygotic twins, recombination models systematically underestimated out-of-frame TCR alpha sharing, but the models matched the sharing seen between unrelated individuals. Fewer insertions were carried by abundant cord blood beta clonotypes, a similar but weaker trend appeared in young adult naive repertoires, and no such trend appeared in memory repertoires. Invariant T cells such as MAIT and iNKT could partly confound zero-insertion analyses, although diverse VJ usage argued against such confounding for most clonotypes. Compared with coincidental sharing between unrelated individuals, out-of-frame TCR alpha sequences shared between twins showed an excess of sequences with low generation probability.

Preparation of the library involved 5' RACE. The reads were generated on an Illumina HiSeq 2000. A universal primer binding site was added through template switching, and the final cDNA carried a unique molecular identifier so that TCR cDNA molecules could be counted accurately. Specific primers in the conserved constant-segment region were used to synthesize first-strand cDNA for the TCR alpha and beta chains. To control for contamination, each cDNA library was double barcoded with a SMART-Mk sample barcode plus Illumina barcodes. Two successive PCR steps introduced TruSeq adapter sequences along with Illumina sample barcodes. The Illumina HiSeq platform was used with custom primers to sequence TCR alpha and beta cDNA libraries. Regarding the original processing steps: MiGEC was used to process raw reads and extract unique molecular identifiers, and MiXCR was used to find CDR3 positions. For each individual, recombination models were inferred using an EM algorithm with the repgenHMM and IGoR tools. The tcR package in R was used for shared clonotype analysis, with sharing normalized by the product of cloneset sizes. To study raw recombination free of thymic and clonal selection effects, out-of-frame nonproductive sequences were analyzed. Clones were called with MiXCR by TCRdb after fastp trimmed the public reads at Q25, and only in-frame beta chains were retained. Rows matching on CDR3 protein sequence are summarized as one entry with the most common DNA and genes. TCRdb's processing, not the study's, gives the V and J calls here. The sample data list 550,000 to 700,000 distinct CDR3 sequences, and more than 9% of these were observed just once. More than 2.5% of the sample belongs to the ten largest clones.

The sample was also linked to a second study, of yellow fever vaccine responses in identical twins. From that second study: According to the authors, the vaccine-induced T cell response in identical twins seemed to be partly convergent and partly specific to each individual. In the study, vaccine-responding T cell clones were precisely tracked in identical twins.

The clonotype comes from a woman under 30 in good health. Sequencing was carried out using PBMCs. The sequence joins TRBV30 to TRBJ2-1; 8 junctional bases match TRBD2. The CDR3 protein: CAWSVGGGEQFF. The sequence in DNA is TGTGCCTGGAGTGTCGGGGGGGGTGAGCAGTTCTTC. Outside the CDR3, residues come from the reference TRBV30 and TRBJ2-1 proteins, so the full variable domain is: SQTIHQWPATLVQPVGSPLSLECTVEGTSNPNLYWYRQAAGRGLQLLFYSVGIGQISSEVPQNLSASRPQDRQFILSSKKLLLSDSGFYLCAWSVGGGEQFFGPGTRLTVL.